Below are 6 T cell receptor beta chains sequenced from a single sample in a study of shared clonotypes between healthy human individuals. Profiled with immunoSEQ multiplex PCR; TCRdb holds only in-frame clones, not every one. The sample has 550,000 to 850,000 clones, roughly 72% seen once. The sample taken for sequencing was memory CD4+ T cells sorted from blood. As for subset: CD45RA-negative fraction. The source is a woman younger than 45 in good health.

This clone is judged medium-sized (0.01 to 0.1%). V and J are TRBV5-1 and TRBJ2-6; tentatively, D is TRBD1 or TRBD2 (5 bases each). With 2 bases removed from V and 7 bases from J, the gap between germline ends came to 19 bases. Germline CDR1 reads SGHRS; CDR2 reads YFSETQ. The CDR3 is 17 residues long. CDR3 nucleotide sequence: TGCGCCAGCAGCTTTGGGACCCAGGTGCCCGGTGCCAACGTCCTGACTTTC. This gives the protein CASSFGTQVPGANVLTF.

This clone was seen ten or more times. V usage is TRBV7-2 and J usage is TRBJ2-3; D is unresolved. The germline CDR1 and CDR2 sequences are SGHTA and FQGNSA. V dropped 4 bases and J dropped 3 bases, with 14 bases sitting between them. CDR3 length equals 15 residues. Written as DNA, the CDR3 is TGTGCCAGCAGCTCTAACGCCCTCGTGACAGATACGCAGTATTTT. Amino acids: CASSSNALVTDTQYF.

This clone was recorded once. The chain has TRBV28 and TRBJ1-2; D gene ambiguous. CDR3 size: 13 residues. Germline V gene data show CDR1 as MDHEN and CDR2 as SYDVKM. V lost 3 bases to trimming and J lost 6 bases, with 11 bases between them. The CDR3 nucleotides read TGTGCCAGCAGTTTGTCCGGGCCCCATGGCTACACCTTC. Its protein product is CASSLSGPHGYTF.

The CDR3 coding sequence is TGTGCCATCAGTGAGGATCCGATGATCTGGGCCAACGTCCTGACTTTC. As protein: CAISEDPMIWANVLTF. The chain uses TRBV10-3 and TRBJ2-6; D is ambiguous. The germline V gene encodes CDR1 ENHRY and CDR2 SYGVKD. The CDR3 length is 16 residues. V lost 2 bases, J lost 5 bases, and 13 bases lay in between.

CDR3 nucleotides: TGTGCCAGCAGCGCCTCTACGGGACCGACGAACACCGGGGAGCTGTTTTTT. Its protein is CASSASTGPTNTGELFF. The chain links TRBV5-4 to TRBJ2-2; possibly TRBD1 or TRBD2 for D (5 bases each). CDR1 is SGHNT, CDR2 YYREEE, per germline (reference sequence). The CDR3 consists of 17 residues. V was cut by 4 bases and J by 0 bases, with 16 bases left in between. The variable domain in full, with the rest retrieved from reference TRBV5-4 and TRBJ2-2, is ETGVTQSPTHLIKTRGQQVTLRCSSQSGHNTVSWYQQALGQGPQFIFQYYREEENGRGNFPPRFSGLQFPNYSSELNVNALELDDSALYLCASSASTGPTNTGELFFGEGSRLTVL.

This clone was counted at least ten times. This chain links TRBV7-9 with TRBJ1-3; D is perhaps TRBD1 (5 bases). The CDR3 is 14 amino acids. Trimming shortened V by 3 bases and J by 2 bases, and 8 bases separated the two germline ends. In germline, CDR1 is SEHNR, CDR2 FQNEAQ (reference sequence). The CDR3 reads CASSLPGTGNTIYF. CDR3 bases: TGTGCCAGCAGCTTGCCAGGGACTGGAAACACCATATATTTT.